This T cell receptor (beta chain) was identified in a study of T cell repertoires in cytomegalovirus infection. TCRdb reanalysed the reads using MiXCR and keeps one entry per CDR3 protein. The sample carries approximately 550,000 distinct CDR3 sequences, 16% recorded once. Per the germline V gene, CDR1 is MNHGY and CDR2 is SAAAGT. This CDR3 has 16 amino acids. With 0 bases clipped from V and 3 bases from J, the junction kept 4 bases outside the gene matches. To note about this clonotype: Being one base from a much bigger clone, this may be a read error. The final CDR3 position lacks the conserved phenylalanine or tryptophan, pointing to a likely read error.

The J gene is TRBJ2-1, the V gene TRBV6-8; 8 bases are a match to TRBD2. Sequencing was performed on CD8+ T cells from PBMCs. The TCR sequence derives from a human donor in good health (CMV status not recorded). Some clones in this sample may be carry-over from other donors' samples. CDR3: CASSYSRLASYNEQFL. The CDR3 nucleotides read TGTGCCAGCAGTTACTCGAGACTAGCGAGCTACAATGAGCAGTTCTTA.